This entry is about one TCR beta chain. The antigen remains unidentified. This entry is derived from a study of cytomegalovirus exposure and HLA in healthy donors. Study-level results: In a later analysis, a missense DCLRE1C variant was linked to TCR beta V- and J-gene trimming. A later look showed TCR association rates differing by HLA locus, highest for DRB1 and lowest for HLA-C.

Primers: 60 Vbeta forward and 13 Jbeta reverse. Clones were read by immunoSEQ multiplex PCR, and TCRdb kept only the in-frame ones, dropping some. The sample totals some 41,000 clones; its top ten clones hold 6.2%. The CDR3 consists of 15 residues. V lost 0 bases and J lost 4, with 13 bases in between. Germline V lookup: CDR1 LNHNV, CDR2 YYDKDF (reference sequence). V and J are TRBV15 and TRBJ2-7, with D perhaps matching TRBD1 (6 bases). This TCR came from a man aged 25-45 years in good health and CMV-seronegative. Sequenced sample: PBMCs. For the CDR3, the DNA is TGTGCCACCAGCAGAGATCAGGGGTGGGAGTACGAGCAGTACTTC. It codes for CATSRDQGWEYEQYF.